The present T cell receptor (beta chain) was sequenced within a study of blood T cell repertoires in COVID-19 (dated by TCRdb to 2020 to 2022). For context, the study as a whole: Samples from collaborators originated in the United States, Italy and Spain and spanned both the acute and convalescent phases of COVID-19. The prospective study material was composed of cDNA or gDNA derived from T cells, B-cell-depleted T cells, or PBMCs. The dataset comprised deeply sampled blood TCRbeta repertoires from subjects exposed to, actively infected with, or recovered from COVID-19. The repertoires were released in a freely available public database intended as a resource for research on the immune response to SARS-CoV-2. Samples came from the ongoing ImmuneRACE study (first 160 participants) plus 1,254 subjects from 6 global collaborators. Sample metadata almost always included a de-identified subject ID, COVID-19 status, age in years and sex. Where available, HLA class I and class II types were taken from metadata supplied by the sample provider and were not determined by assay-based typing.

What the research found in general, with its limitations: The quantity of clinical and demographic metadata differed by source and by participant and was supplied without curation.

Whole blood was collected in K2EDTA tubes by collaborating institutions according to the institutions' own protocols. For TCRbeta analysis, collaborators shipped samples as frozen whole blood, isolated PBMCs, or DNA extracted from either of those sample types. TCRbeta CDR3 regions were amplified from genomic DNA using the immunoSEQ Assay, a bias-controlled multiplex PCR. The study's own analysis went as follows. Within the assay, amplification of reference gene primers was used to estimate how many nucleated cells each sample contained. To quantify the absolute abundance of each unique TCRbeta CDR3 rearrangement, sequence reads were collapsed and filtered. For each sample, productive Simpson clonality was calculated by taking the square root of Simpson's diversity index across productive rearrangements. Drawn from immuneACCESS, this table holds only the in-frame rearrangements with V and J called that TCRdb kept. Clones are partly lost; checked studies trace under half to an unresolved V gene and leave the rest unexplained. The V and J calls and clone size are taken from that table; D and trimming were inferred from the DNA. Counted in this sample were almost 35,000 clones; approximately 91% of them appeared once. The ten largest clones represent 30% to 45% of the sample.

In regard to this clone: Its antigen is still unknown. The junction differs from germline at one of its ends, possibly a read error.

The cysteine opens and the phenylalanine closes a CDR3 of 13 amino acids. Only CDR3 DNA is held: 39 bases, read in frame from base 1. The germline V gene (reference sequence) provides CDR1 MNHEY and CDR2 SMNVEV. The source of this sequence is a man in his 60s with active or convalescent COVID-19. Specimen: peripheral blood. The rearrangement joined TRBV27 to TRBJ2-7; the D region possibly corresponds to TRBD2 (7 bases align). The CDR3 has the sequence CASSRGDGQYLDF. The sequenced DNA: TGTGCCAGCAGTCGGGGGGACGGACAGTACCTCGACTTC.